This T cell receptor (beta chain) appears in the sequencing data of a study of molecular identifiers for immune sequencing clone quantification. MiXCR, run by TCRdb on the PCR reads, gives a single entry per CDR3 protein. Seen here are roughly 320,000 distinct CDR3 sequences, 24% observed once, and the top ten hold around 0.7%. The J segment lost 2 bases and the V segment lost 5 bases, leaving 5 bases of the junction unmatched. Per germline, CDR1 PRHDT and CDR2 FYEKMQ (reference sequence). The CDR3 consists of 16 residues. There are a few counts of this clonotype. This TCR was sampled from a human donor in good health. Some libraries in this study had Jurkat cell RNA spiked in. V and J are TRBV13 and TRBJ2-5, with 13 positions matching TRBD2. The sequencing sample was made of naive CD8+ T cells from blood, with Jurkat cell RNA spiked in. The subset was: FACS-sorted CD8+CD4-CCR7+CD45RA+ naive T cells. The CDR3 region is CASSLEGLAGQETQYF. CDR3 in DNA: TGTGCCAGCAGCCTGGAGGGACTAGCGGGGCAAGAGACCCAGTACTTC.